What follows describes a single T cell receptor (beta chain). The sample is drawn from a study of cytomegalovirus exposure and HLA in healthy donors. The PCR employed 60 Vbeta primers together with 13 Jbeta primers. The table came from immunoSEQ multiplex PCR; TCRdb's copy has only in-frame clones and leaves some out. This sample has roughly 120,000 clones, with less than 75% found just once. CDR1 and CDR2 from the germline V gene are LNHDA and SQIVND (reference sequence). V lost 0 bases to trimming and J lost 8 bases, with 16 bases between them. This CDR3 region has 15 residues. The TCR originated in a woman aged 40 to 50 in good health and CMV-seronegative. Sequenced material: PBMCs. V gene TRBV19 combines with J gene TRBJ1-2; no clear D. CDR3 bases: TGTGCCAGTAGTATAGAGGACGGGATACTATGGGGCTACACCTTC. This codes for CASSIEDGILWGYTF.